The 26 T cell receptor beta chains reported below all come from one sample, sequenced in a study of blood T cell repertoires in COVID-19. Only in-frame clones appear in the TCRdb table, and some are missing; sequencing was by immunoSEQ multiplex PCR. The sample lists over 300,000 clones, 90% occurring once. The sequenced material came from peripheral blood. Receptors were obtained from a man aged 18-30 years with active or convalescent COVID-19.

CDR3 DNA: TGTGCCAGCAGCGCCGGGACAGGGGATGGCTACACCTTC. The encoded protein is CASSAGTGDGYTF. This chain uses TRBV9 with TRBJ1-2; 10 bases map to TRBD1. Germline V lookup: CDR1 SGDLS, CDR2 YYNGEE. The V and J ends lost 3 bases and 6 bases, in that order; junction bases with no gene match: 2. The CDR3 sequence is 13 residues long.

The chain uses TRBV5-1 and TRBJ2-3, with 11 nucleotides matching TRBD2. Germline V gene sequence: CDR1 SGHRS, CDR2 YFSETQ. The V segment lost 3 bases and the J segment 2 bases; nucleotides outside the gene matches: 5. The CDR3 runs to 16 residues. The CDR3 is CASSSGTSGYTDTQYF. In DNA, the CDR3 is TGCGCCAGCAGCTCGGGGACTAGCGGATACACAGATACGCAGTATTTT.

This clone was seen a single time. The V gene is TRBV7-9, the J gene TRBJ1-2; TRBD1 is a possible D gene (6 bases). The CDR3 has 12 amino acids. V gave up 5 bases and J gave up 3 bases, with 7 bases separating them. Germline V CDR1 and CDR2: SEHNR, FQNEAQ (reference sequence). The CDR3 DNA is TGTGCCAGCAGCCGACAGGACTATGGCTACACCTTC. The encoded protein is CASSRQDYGYTF.

The V and J genes are TRBV19 and TRBJ2-7, with D perhaps TRBD1 (5 bases). Between the trimmed V and J ends, which lost 5 bases and 3 bases, there was a span of 20 bases. The CDR3 sequence is 16 residues long. Germline V gene data show CDR1 as LNHDA and CDR2 as SQIVND (reference sequence). CDR3 in DNA: TGTGCCAGTAGTGCCACGGGTCAGGGCATGGGCTACGAGCAGTACTTC. This translates into CASSATGQGMGYEQYF.

This chain connects TRBV11-2 to TRBJ2-7, with D perhaps TRBD1 (5 bases). V lost 5 bases and J 7 bases, leaving 15 bases between the germline ends. Germline V lookup: CDR1 SGHAT, CDR2 FQNNGV. CDR3 size: 13 residues. DNA of the CDR3: TGTGCCAGCAGCCCTGTGGGGCCTAGGGAGCAGTACTTC. It translates to CASSPVGPREQYF.

This chain joins TRBV18 and TRBJ1-1; tentatively, D is TRBD1 (5 bases). Trimming removed 0 bases from V and 5 bases from J, with 13 bases in between. Looked up from germline, CDR1 is KGHSH and CDR2 is LQKENI. CDR3 length: 15 amino acids. CDR3 amino acids: CASSPPDNKRTEAFF. The CDR3 DNA reads as TGTGCCAGCTCACCACCGGACAACAAACGGACTGAAGCTTTCTTT.

The table lists this clone with a few counts. The genes are TRBV29-1 and TRBJ1-1, with D possibly matching TRBD1 (5 bases). The CDR3 is made up of 12 amino acids. Germline CDR1 SQVTM, CDR2 ANQGSEA. With 1 base removed from V and 4 bases from J, the gap between germline ends came to 7 bases. CDR3 amino acids: CSVEVGRTEAFF. The DNA of the CDR3 is TGCAGCGTTGAAGTGGGGCGCACTGAAGCTTTCTTT.

This chain links TRBV18 with TRBJ2-5, with a tentative D call TRBD1 (5 bases). Germline V gene data show CDR1 as KGHSH and CDR2 as LQKENI. Trimming removed 0 bases at V and 5 bases at J, with 16 bases between. The CDR3 loop spans 16 amino acids. In DNA form, the CDR3 reads TGTGCCAGCTCACCACCTGGCCAGGGTAACCGTGAGACCCAGTACTTC. This encodes CASSPPGQGNRETQYF.

V usage is TRBV18 and J usage is TRBJ2-7; 7 nucleotides line up with TRBD1. Germline loops: CDR1 KGHSH, CDR2 LQKENI. Trimming at V came to 5 bases and at J to 3 bases, leaving 7 bases not matched to a gene. There are 14 residues in the CDR3. The CDR3 DNA follows: TGTGCCAGCTCAGTCCGGGACAGAGGCTACGAGCAGTACTTC. Translation gives CASSVRDRGYEQYF.

The gene calls are TRBV13 and TRBJ2-5; 9 nucleotides match TRBD2. Trimming removed 0 bases from V and 1 base from J; junction bases left unmatched: 9. The CDR3 consists of 18 residues. In germline, CDR1 is PRHDT, CDR2 FYEKMQ (reference sequence). CDR3 protein: CASSLGWGILAGQETQYF. The CDR3 DNA sequence: TGTGCCAGCAGCTTAGGCTGGGGGATACTAGCGGGCCAAGAGACCCAGTACTTC.

The chain links TRBV19 to TRBJ2-7, with a possible D match to TRBD1 (6 bases). V was cut by 4 bases and J by 3 bases, with 10 bases left in between. This CDR3 contains 13 residues. Germline-derived CDR1 and CDR2 are LNHDA and SQIVND (reference sequence). In DNA, the CDR3 is TGTGCCAGTAGTACTACAGGGTTCTACGAGCAGTACTTC. This translates into CASSTTGFYEQYF.

The gene calls are TRBV6-5 and TRBJ2-1; TRBD2 might be the D (6 bases). Germline V gene data show CDR1 as MNHEY and CDR2 as SVGAGI. The V gene lost 6 bases and the J gene lost 14 bases, with 14 bases spanning the gap. This CDR3 region has 11 residues. As DNA, the CDR3 is TGTGCCAGCAGCCGGGGAGGCCTCGAGTTCTTC. Its protein is CASSRGGLEFF.

This chain connects TRBV7-8 to TRBJ2-5, with TRBD1 matching over 8 bases. The CDR3 has 14 amino acids. From germline, CDR1 is SGHVS and CDR2 FQNEAQ. V lost 4 bases and J lost 7; bases outside the gene matches: 8. The CDR3 DNA reads as TGTGCCAGCAGCTCGGGACAGGCCATCGGGACCCAGTACTTC. Its translation: CASSSGQAIGTQYF.

The chain joins TRBV4-3 to TRBJ1-5; the D is unclear. Deletions cut 1 base from V and 5 bases from J, with 9 bases between. The germline V gene has CDR1 LGHNA and CDR2 YSLEER. The CDR3 covers 14 residues. The CDR3 reads CASSQVTADQPQHF. For the CDR3, the DNA is TGCGCCAGCAGCCAAGTAACGGCGGATCAGCCCCAGCATTTT.

Comments on this clone: One end of the junction fails to match germline, which may point to a read error. The chain couples TRBV7-8 to TRBJ2-6; TRBD1 matches at 9 bases. This CDR3 has 18 amino acids. Germline-derived CDR1 and CDR2 are SGHVS and FQNEAQ. The CDR3 DNA follows: TGTGCCAGCAGCCCCCGGGACAGGGTCTTCTCTGGGGCCAACGTGCTGACTTTC. As protein: CASSPRDRVFSGANVLTF.

The chain carries TRBV12-5 and TRBJ2-3; D is perhaps TRBD2 (5 bases). Deletions cut 5 bases from V and 4 bases from J, with 10 bases between. This CDR3 comprises 13 residues. Germline-derived CDR1 and CDR2 are LGHNT and FRNRAP. Here the CDR3 reads CASGPWGADTQYF. As DNA, the CDR3 is TGTGCTAGTGGTCCGTGGGGAGCAGATACGCAGTATTTT.

The chain recombines TRBV9 with TRBJ2-2; the D is unclear. Germline V gives CDR1 SGDLS, CDR2 YYNGEE. CDR3 length: 16 residues. Trimming removed 4 bases from V and 0 bases from J, with 13 bases in between. CDR3 residues: CASSPVSVANTGELFF. The CDR3 DNA is TGTGCCAGCAGCCCAGTCAGCGTCGCGAACACCGGGGAGCTGTTTTTT.

This chain joins TRBV27 and TRBJ2-3, with TRBD2 matching 7 bases. The CDR3 is 15 residues long. Germline V lookup: CDR1 MNHEY, CDR2 SMNVEV (reference sequence). The ends lost 4 bases at V and 4 bases at J; junction bases unmatched: 8. CDR3 coding DNA: TGTGCCAGCAGTTGGGGCTCGGGAGGCGCAGATACGCAGTATTTT. Residues: CASSWGSGGADTQYF.

This chain connects TRBV7-6 to TRBJ2-7, with 9 positions matching TRBD1. V gave up 1 base and J gave up 2 bases; unmatched junction bases: 3. The CDR3 totals 15 residues. Germline V CDR1 and CDR2: SGHVS, FNYEAQ. DNA of the CDR3: TGTGCCAGCAGCTTAGGACAGGGGGTAACCTACGAGCAGTACTTC. Translated: CASSLGQGVTYEQYF.

The chain has TRBV28 and TRBJ1-1; 8 bases map to TRBD1. J gave up 1 base and V 6 bases, and 7 bases lay outside the gene matches. There are 15 residues in the CDR3. Germline loops: CDR1 MDHEN, CDR2 SYDVKM. This CDR3 is CASRQGVTPNTEAFF. The CDR3 DNA reads TGTGCCAGCAGACAGGGGGTTACTCCGAACACTGAAGCTTTCTTT.

V is TRBV7-9 and J is TRBJ1-1; tentative D call: TRBD1 (6 bases). The V gene lost 3 bases and the J gene lost 4 bases, with 12 bases spanning the gap. Per germline, CDR1 SEHNR and CDR2 FQNEAQ (reference sequence). The CDR3 spans 14 residues. The CDR3 loop is CASSFGGGGTEAFF. CDR3 DNA: TGTGCCAGCAGCTTTGGGGGAGGGGGCACTGAAGCTTTCTTT.

This chain joins TRBV28 and TRBJ1-2; 7 nucleotides align to TRBD1. J gave up 6 bases and V 7 bases, and 23 bases lay outside the gene matches. CDR1 and CDR2 (germline): MDHEN, SYDVKM. The CDR3 runs 18 residues. CDR3 loop: CASTLAILRSDRVDGYTF. CDR3 nucleotide sequence: TGTGCCAGCACGCTCGCGATACTGAGAAGTGACAGGGTGGATGGCTACACCTTC.

The chain joins TRBV27 to TRBJ2-2; 7 nucleotides match TRBD1. This CDR3 has 15 residues. Germline CDR1 is MNHEY and CDR2 is SMNVEV (reference sequence). With 4 bases clipped from V and 1 base from J, the junction kept 3 bases outside the gene matches. The CDR3 DNA is TGTGCCAGCAGTTCCAACAGGGGGAACACCGGGGAGCTGTTTTTT. Translating it yields CASSSNRGNTGELFF.

The genes are TRBV4-1 and TRBJ2-3; D perhaps matches TRBD2 (6 bases). The V end lost 8 bases, the J end lost 3 bases, and 15 bases lay between the germline ends. There are 14 residues in the CDR3. CDR1 is MGHRA and CDR2 is YSYEKL in the germline V gene. The DNA for the CDR3 is TGCGCCAGCGCGGAGGAGGGGCCGACAGATACGCAGTATTTT. It translates to CASAEEGPTDTQYF.

Remarks on this clone: Other DNA variants within this sample encode the same CDR3. The gene calls are TRBV18 and TRBJ1-5; D remains unclear. From germline, CDR1 is KGHSH and CDR2 LQKENI. The CDR3 covers 14 residues. V lost 3 bases to trimming and J lost 2 bases, with 8 bases between them. CDR3 DNA sequence: TGTGCCAGCTCACCGGGGAGGGGCAATCAGCCCCAGCATTTT. This encodes CASSPGRGNQPQHF.

V usage is TRBV11-1 and J usage is TRBJ2-3; D may be TRBD2 (6 bases). In germline, CDR1 is SGHAT, CDR2 FQDESV (reference sequence). The CDR3 is 13 residues long. V was pared by 5 bases and J by 4 bases, with 10 bases between. The CDR3 reads CASSQAGSDTQYF. CDR3 sequence (DNA): TGTGCCAGCAGCCAAGCGGGTTCAGATACGCAGTATTTT.